This TCR beta chain emerged from a study of CD8+ T cells in alopecia areata. Study-wide context: Dosing with tofacitinib proceeded for 6 to 18 months, followed by 6 months off drug.

Treatment reported: oral pan-JAK inhibitor, 5-10 mg twice daily. It was from PBMCs that CD4+ and CD8+ T cells were sorted. Details on this clone: Its antigen is unidentified.

Per germline, CDR1 GTSNPN and CDR2 SVGIG (reference sequence). Trimming pared 5 bases from V and 9 bases from J, leaving 20 bases between. This CDR3 contains 14 residues. After isolation, RNA underwent reverse transcription to generate cDNA as the sequencing template. Sequenced by immunoSEQ multiplex PCR; TCRdb stores in-frame clones only, minus some. Of around 120,000 clones in the sample, 50% to 75% are singletons; the top ten hold approximately 31%. General observations from the study: When scalp samples are sequenced, resident alphabeta T cells of normal skin are also captured.

V usage is TRBV30 and J usage is TRBJ2-4, with D perhaps given as TRBD1 or TRBD2 (5 bases each). The clonotype originates from a human donor with alopecia areata. Sequencing was performed on CD8+ T cells sorted from blood, taken at week 4, from a patient treated with tofacitinib. The CDR3 is CAWCPGTEIGIQYF. As DNA, the CDR3 is TGTGCCTGGTGCCCCGGGACCGAGATTGGCATTCAGTACTTC.